This is a list of T cell receptor beta chains from one sample in a study of TIL therapy for anti-PD-1-resistant metastatic lung cancer. Clones were sequenced by immunoSEQ multiplex PCR, and TCRdb holds only the in-frame ones, with some missing. The sample records 55,000 to 65,000 clones, around 69% being singletons. Material: blood, obtained at baseline. These receptors were collected from a person aged 25 to 85 with non-small cell lung cancer. Both conserved end residues are part of each CDR3. Where a row states a size, it is once, few, many or the class of an expanded clone; other rows omit it.

clone size: once; V gene: TRBV4-3; J gene: TRBJ1-1; CDR3 protein: CASGQERYTEAFF
clone size: few; V gene: TRBV5-1; J gene: TRBJ2-2; CDR3 protein: CASSYSQTPRGGELFF
clone size: NA; V gene: TRBV19; J gene: TRBJ2-3; CDR3 protein: CASSIQGTDTQYF
clone size: NA; V gene: TRBV4-2; J gene: TRBJ2-3; CDR3 protein: CASRGTGGLITQYF
clone size: NA; V gene: TRBV5-5; J gene: TRBJ2-2; CDR3 protein: CASRGTGPNTGELFF
clone size: NA; V gene: TRBV19; J gene: TRBJ1-5; CDR3 protein: CASSLRGVGNQPQHF
clone size: NA; V gene: TRBV11-2; J gene: TRBJ2-1; CDR3 protein: CASSPKGYYEQFF
clone size: NA; V gene: TRBV7-9; J gene: TRBJ1-4; CDR3 protein: CASSREDSYEKLFF
clone size: NA; V gene: TRBV29-1; J gene: TRBJ2-5; CDR3 protein: CSADRGQQETQYF
clone size: once; V gene: TRBV5-6; J gene: TRBJ2-1; CDR3 protein: CASSFFSASSYNEQFF
clone size: NA; V gene: TRBV6-1; J gene: TRBJ2-1; CDR3 protein: CASSLLAGLGGEQFF
clone size: NA; V gene: TRBV27; J gene: TRBJ2-7; CDR3 protein: CASSPQLITGYEQYF
clone size: NA; V gene: TRBV4-2; J gene: TRBJ2-7; CDR3 protein: CASSPRTSGASEWAYEQYF
clone size: NA; V gene: TRBV10-3; J gene: TRBJ2-7; CDR3 protein: CAIGNPGQGLYEQYF
clone size: NA; V gene: TRBV10-3; J gene: TRBJ1-5; CDR3 protein: CAISESWGAGGQPQHF
clone size: NA; V gene: TRBV11-2; J gene: TRBJ2-1; CDR3 protein: CASRGLATYNEQFF
clone size: NA; V gene: TRBV28; J gene: TRBJ1-2; CDR3 protein: CASRPGSSYGYTF
clone size: NA; V gene: TRBV11-2; J gene: TRBJ2-7; CDR3 protein: CASSLMAGDEQYF
clone size: NA; V gene: TRBV28; J gene: TRBJ2-3; CDR3 protein: CASGGTGNTDTQYF
clone size: NA; V gene: TRBV5-4; J gene: TRBJ1-6; CDR3 protein: CASSAWGSLMSPLHF
clone size: NA; V gene: TRBV28; J gene: TRBJ2-4; CDR3 protein: CASNRVQGIAKNIQYF
clone size: few; V gene: TRBV28; J gene: TRBJ1-2; CDR3 protein: CASTMGYGGYTF
clone size: once; V gene: TRBV5-1; J gene: TRBJ2-5; CDR3 protein: CASSLAMGGQETQYF
clone size: few; V gene: TRBV23-1; J gene: TRBJ2-1; CDR3 protein: CASRRGPAGKFF
clone size: NA; V gene: TRBV5-8; J gene: TRBJ1-2; CDR3 protein: CASSSGQGFYGYTF
clone size: NA; V gene: TRBV19; J gene: TRBJ2-5; CDR3 protein: CASSSQGQETQYF
clone size: NA; V gene: TRBV9; J gene: TRBJ2-7; CDR3 protein: CASSVGHGYEQYF
clone size: NA; V gene: TRBV5-1; J gene: TRBJ2-1; CDR3 protein: CASSLALAGSYNEQFF
clone size: NA; V gene: TRBV4-2; J gene: TRBJ2-1; CDR3 protein: CASSLGRAVNEQFF
clone size: NA; V gene: TRBV6-5; J gene: TRBJ2-5; CDR3 protein: CASSYGQGALIETQYF
clone size: NA; V gene: TRBV9; J gene: TRBJ2-7; CDR3 protein: CASSVEYRGEQYF
clone size: NA; V gene: TRBV2; J gene: TRBJ1-6; CDR3 protein: CASSPDRTGSPLHF
clone size: few; V gene: TRBV5-6; J gene: TRBJ2-7; CDR3 protein: CASSFGRGYEQYF
clone size: NA; V gene: TRBV7-9; J gene: TRBJ2-7; CDR3 protein: CASSTRGRDEQYF
clone size: NA; V gene: TRBV29-1; J gene: TRBJ2-7; CDR3 protein: CSVRGPYPGEQYF
clone size: NA; V gene: TRBV4-1; J gene: TRBJ2-3; CDR3 protein: CASSQLLAFSTDTQYF
clone size: NA; V gene: TRBV15; J gene: TRBJ2-1; CDR3 protein: CATSRGWGLAANEQFF
clone size: few; V gene: TRBV7-3; J gene: TRBJ1-2; CDR3 protein: CASSPTGAGTRDGYTF
clone size: few; V gene: TRBV28; J gene: TRBJ1-1; CDR3 protein: CASSLRGWTEAFF
clone size: once; V gene: TRBV4-1; J gene: TRBJ2-4; CDR3 protein: CASSPSVYFGTLENIQYF
clone size: NA; V gene: TRBV10-3; J gene: TRBJ1-2; CDR3 protein: CAIPGGGPYGYTF
clone size: NA; V gene: TRBV7-9; J gene: TRBJ1-1; CDR3 protein: CASSSSGGGLPNTEAFF
clone size: NA; V gene: TRBV5-1; J gene: TRBJ2-1; CDR3 protein: CASSVEPREVEQFF
clone size: NA; V gene: TRBV10-2; J gene: TRBJ1-3; CDR3 protein: CASSESTGLGHTIYF
clone size: NA; V gene: TRBV6-4; J gene: TRBJ1-2; CDR3 protein: CASSPETGPWYGYTF
clone size: NA; V gene: TRBV28; J gene: TRBJ1-4; CDR3 protein: CASSLGPLNEKLFF
clone size: NA; V gene: TRBV2; J gene: TRBJ2-5; CDR3 protein: CASSRNRAETQYF
clone size: NA; V gene: TRBV21-1; J gene: TRBJ2-7; CDR3 protein: CASSNYEWDIHYEQYF
clone size: NA; V gene: TRBV7-9; J gene: TRBJ2-3; CDR3 protein: CASSPSKRATDTQYF
clone size: NA; V gene: TRBV19; J gene: TRBJ1-1; CDR3 protein: CASRDRLNTEAFF
clone size: NA; V gene: TRBV5-1; J gene: TRBJ2-3; CDR3 protein: CASSLGGRTDTQYF